The 32 T cell receptor beta chains below were found in one sample sequenced in a study of CD8 T cells in Susac syndrome (dated by TCRdb to the late 2010s). The library was generated by the immunoSEQ multiplex PCR assay. RNA was extracted using the RNeasy kit, and roughly 0.5 to 1 ug of the RNA was reverse transcribed with random hexamers. TCRdb reprocessed the public reads (quality trimming at Q25 with fastp, clone calling with MiXCR) and kept in-frame beta chains. Each CDR3 protein appears once, grouped with its most common genes and DNA. In all, the sample holds approximately 160,000 distinct CDR3 sequences, and roughly 94% of those were seen once. 0.075% to 0.095% of the sample comes from the top ten. Material for sequencing was CD4+ T cells from PBMCs. All receptors come from a human donor with multiple sclerosis.

CDR3 nucleotides: TGTGCCAGTAGAAACCAGGGACCAAAGGTCGGAGGCTACACCTTC. Encoded protein: CASRNQGPKVGGYTF. V is TRBV19 and J is TRBJ1-2; TRBD1 might be the D (5 bases). Trimming took 6 bases from V and 8 from J, leaving 22 bases between them. The CDR3 loop spans 15 amino acids. The germline V gene encodes CDR1 LNHDA and CDR2 SQIVND (reference sequence).

V usage is TRBV7-2 and J usage is TRBJ1-1; D uncertain. This CDR3 region has 13 residues. CDR1 and CDR2 (germline): SGHTA, FQGNSA. Trimming left V 2 bases short and J 7 bases short, with 11 bases between. The CDR3 is CASSLSSGREAFF. For the CDR3, the DNA is TGTGCCAGCAGCTTATCCTCAGGTCGTGAAGCTTTCTTT.

With respect to this clonotype: At one end, the junction sequence differs from germline, possibly due to a read error. CDR3 residues: CATSDPPGFLASDEQYF. CDR3 DNA sequence: TGTGCCACCAGCGATCCCCCGGGGTTCCTCGCCTCCGACGAGCAGTACTTC. The gene calls are TRBV15 and TRBJ2-7; tentatively, D is TRBD2 (5 bases). Germline loops: CDR1 LNHNV, CDR2 YYDKDF (reference sequence). The CDR3 has 17 residues.

The chain joins TRBV5-1 to TRBJ2-3; no firm D call. Per germline, CDR1 SGHRS and CDR2 YFSETQ. With 3 bases removed from V and 3 bases from J, the gap between germline ends came to 14 bases. The CDR3 is 15 residues long. This CDR3 reads CASSSTAVVTDTQYF. In DNA, the CDR3 is TGCGCCAGCAGCTCGACCGCGGTGGTAACAGATACGCAGTATTTT.

This clonotype was detected once. The rearrangement links TRBV9 to TRBJ1-1; D is unresolved. Germline V gene sequence: CDR1 SGDLS, CDR2 YYNGEE. V lost 0 bases and J 7 bases, leaving 10 bases between the germline ends. This CDR3 is built from 13 residues. The CDR3 DNA sequence: TGTGCCAGCAGCGTAGCTCATTCGTATGAAGCTTTCTTT. Amino acid sequence: CASSVAHSYEAFF.

V usage is TRBV7-6 and J usage is TRBJ2-7; TRBD2 agrees at 7 bases. CDR1 is SGHVS, CDR2 FNYEAQ, per germline. The V gene end was trimmed by 6 bases and the J gene end by 2 bases; junction bases not matched to a gene: 10. The CDR3 covers 15 residues. The CDR3 reads CASSRAGDDPYEQYF. CDR3 nucleotide sequence: TGTGCCAGCAGTAGGGCGGGGGACGACCCCTACGAGCAGTACTTC.

The chain combines TRBV19 with TRBJ2-5, with D perhaps assigned TRBD1 or TRBD2 (5 bases each). Germline CDR1 LNHDA, CDR2 SQIVND (reference sequence). The CDR3 loop spans 14 amino acids. The V end lost 5 bases, the J end lost 4 bases, and 14 bases lay between the germline ends. The CDR3 nucleotides read TGTGCCAGTAGTTCCAGGGACCATAGAGAGACCCAGTACTTC. Its protein product is CASSSRDHRETQYF.

The rearrangement uses TRBV10-3 and TRBJ1-2, with D possibly being TRBD1 (5 bases). Trimming shortened V by 6 bases and J by 4 bases, and 9 bases separated the two germline ends. CDR3 length: 12 amino acids. Per germline, CDR1 ENHRY and CDR2 SYGVKD. CDR3 in DNA: TGTGCCATCAGAAGACAGATCTATGGCTACACCTTC. Protein sequence: CAIRRQIYGYTF.

The genes are TRBV18 and TRBJ2-2; the match to TRBD1 covers 8 bases. CDR1 is KGHSH and CDR2 is LQKENI in the germline V gene. The V gene end was trimmed by 3 bases and the J gene end by 5 bases; junction bases not matched to a gene: 5. The CDR3 has 15 amino acids. For the CDR3, the DNA is TGTGCCAGCTCACCGCAGGGGGCAAGTACCGGGGAGCTGTTTTTT. Amino acid sequence: CASSPQGASTGELFF.

The chain joins TRBV27 to TRBJ1-5; possibly TRBD1 for D (6 bases). Trimming stripped 5 bases from V and 7 bases from J, with 12 bases between. This CDR3 is 13 amino acids long. Germline loops: CDR1 MNHEY, CDR2 SMNVEV (reference sequence). The CDR3, as DNA: TGTGCCAGCAGTACCAAACAGGGACAGCCCCAGCATTTT. It is translated as CASSTKQGQPQHF.

The chain has TRBV6-2 or TRBV6-3 and TRBJ2-2; possibly TRBD2 for D (5 bases). Germline V CDR1 and CDR2: MNHEY, SVGEGT. The CDR3 contains 14 residues. The ends were cut back, 8 bases at V and 3 bases at J, with 13 bases in the middle. CDR3 region: CASGYWRDTGELFF. CDR3 DNA: TGTGCCAGCGGGTATTGGCGGGACACCGGGGAGCTGTTTTTT.

J is TRBJ2-3 and V is TRBV30; TRBD2 aligns across 7 bases. After removal of 2 bases from V and 0 bases from J, the junction contained 2 bases not matched to a gene. From germline, CDR1 is GTSNPN and CDR2 SVGIG (reference sequence). The CDR3 spans 14 residues. This CDR3 reads CAWSYSGSTDTQYF. The CDR3 region has the DNA TGTGCCTGGAGTTATAGCGGGAGCACAGATACGCAGTATTTT.

The CDR3 DNA is TGCGCCAGCAGCCCTCTCACGGGGGTTTGGAACACCGGGGAGCTGTTTTTT. It is translated as CASSPLTGVWNTGELFF. The V gene is TRBV4-1, the J gene TRBJ2-2, with D possibly being TRBD2 (6 bases). V lost 4 bases and J 1 base, leaving 16 bases between the germline ends. CDR3 length: 17 amino acids. Germline V gives CDR1 MGHRA, CDR2 YSYEKL.

The rearrangement joins TRBV5-4 to TRBJ1-1; D remains unclear. Germline CDR1 SGHNT, CDR2 YYREEE (reference sequence). V was clipped by 1 base and J by 4 bases, with 8 bases between them. This CDR3 spans 13 amino acids. CDR3: CASSLKDFTEAFF. The CDR3 DNA reads TGTGCCAGCAGCTTGAAGGACTTCACTGAAGCTTTCTTT.

The CDR3 nucleotides are TGCAGTGCTGGGACTCACTATGGCTACACCTTC. Protein product: CSAGTHYGYTF. The V and J genes are TRBV20-1 and TRBJ1-2; the D gene is possibly TRBD1 (5 bases). From germline, CDR1 is DFQATT and CDR2 SNEGSKA (reference sequence). The CDR3 has 11 residues. Trimming left V 5 bases short and J 3 bases short, with 7 bases between.

V gene TRBV18 combines with J gene TRBJ2-2, with D unclear. There are 14 residues in the CDR3. V was cut by 7 bases and J by 0 bases, with 9 bases left in between. Germline V lookup: CDR1 KGHSH, CDR2 LQKENI. CDR3 nucleotides: TGTGCCAGCTGTAACAGAGCGAACACCGGGGAGCTGTTTTTT. Protein product: CASCNRANTGELFF.

The chain carries TRBV7-9 and TRBJ1-5; the match to TRBD1 covers 8 bases. The V gene end was trimmed by 4 bases and the J gene end by 2 bases; junction bases not matched to a gene: 7. Germline V lookup: CDR1 SEHNR, CDR2 FQNEAQ (reference sequence). The CDR3 sequence is 16 residues long. The CDR3 region is CASSSADRVGNQPQHF. DNA of the CDR3: TGTGCCAGCAGCTCCGCGGACAGGGTGGGCAATCAGCCCCAGCATTTT. The whole variable domain, filled in from reference TRBV7-9 and TRBJ1-5, reads DTGVSQNPRHKITKRGQNVTFRCDPISEHNRLYWYRQTLGQGPEFLTYFQNEAQLEKSRLLSDRFSAERPKGSFSTLEIQRTEQGDSAMYLCASSSADRVGNQPQHFGDGTRLSIL.

The V gene is TRBV5-1, the J gene TRBJ2-7; the D gene is possibly TRBD2 (5 bases). Trimming cost V 0 bases and J 9 bases, with 16 bases left between them. CDR3 size: 14 residues. Germline V CDR1 and CDR2: SGHRS, YFSETQ. The CDR3 nucleotides are TGCGCCAGCAGCTTGGCTAGGACTGAGGGCGGGCAGTACTTC. Translation gives CASSLARTEGGQYF.

The chain has TRBV3-1 and TRBJ2-3; D call uncertain. Germline CDR1 and CDR2: LGHDT and YNNKEL (reference sequence). The V end was cut by 4 bases, the J end by 4 bases, with 18 bases between. The CDR3 spans 16 residues. CDR3 coding DNA: TGTGCCAGCAGCCCGTCGGTATGGGGTCGGTCAGATACGCAGTATTTT. It codes for CASSPSVWGRSDTQYF.

CDR3 in amino acids: CSARGRDEKLFF. In nucleotides, the CDR3 is TGCAGTGCAAGGGGAAGGGATGAAAAACTGTTTTTT. The genes are TRBV20-1 and TRBJ1-4, with D maybe TRBD1 (5 bases). The CDR3 is 12 amino acids. The germline V gene encodes CDR1 DFQATT and CDR2 SNEGSKA (reference sequence). The V and J ends lost 6 bases and 6 bases respectively, with 11 bases between them.

The rearrangement joins TRBV12-3 or TRBV12-4 to TRBJ1-2; maybe TRBD1 (6 bases). The CDR3 spans 16 residues. Deletions cut 0 bases from V and 4 bases from J, with 15 bases between. The DNA of the CDR3 is TGTGCCAGCAGTTTAGCGCTAGGGGGTATTGGCTATGGCTACACCTTC. This codes for CASSLALGGIGYGYTF.

The chain joins TRBV25-1 to TRBJ1-4, with D hard to call. This CDR3 spans 16 amino acids. Germline V gene lookup returns CDR1 MGHDK and CDR2 SYGVNS. V lost 0 bases to trimming and J lost 2 bases, with 10 bases between them. CDR3 nucleotides: TGTGCCAGCAGTGAATATGGCACTCCTACTAATGAAAAACTGTTTTTT. Translating gives CASSEYGTPTNEKLFF.

The chain carries TRBV14 and TRBJ1-2; D remains ambiguous. CDR1 is SGHDN, CDR2 FVKESK, per germline. This CDR3 region has 13 residues. V was cut by 4 bases and J by 6 bases, with 12 bases left in between. CDR3 coding DNA: TGTGCCAGCAGCCGCGGACCGAGCAATGGCTACACCTTC. Its protein product is CASSRGPSNGYTF.

V usage is TRBV29-1 and J usage is TRBJ2-3; D might be TRBD1 (6 bases). Trimming removed 0 bases from V and 4 bases from J, with 11 bases in between. This CDR3 spans 14 amino acids. Germline values: CDR1 SQVTM, CDR2 ANQGSEA. The CDR3 sequence is CSVEDLDRADTQYF. CDR3 nucleotide sequence: TGCAGCGTTGAAGATCTGGACAGAGCAGATACGCAGTATTTT.

The count of this clonotype is one. The chain links TRBV29-1 to TRBJ2-1; TRBD1 is a possible D gene (6 bases). Germline CDR1 and CDR2: SQVTM and ANQGSEA. The CDR3 runs 13 residues. Trimming shortened V by 4 bases and J by 9 bases, and 16 bases separated the two germline ends. The CDR3 nucleotides read TGCAGCGTTGGGCTTACCTCCAGGGGTGAGCAGTTCTTC. Translation gives CSVGLTSRGEQFF.

This clonotype was recorded only once. The rearrangement uses TRBV6-1 and TRBJ2-5; 7 nucleotides agree with TRBD1. With V trimmed by 6 bases and J by 9 bases, 19 bases remained unmatched. The CDR3 covers 16 residues. The V gene's germline CDR1 is MNHNS and CDR2 SASEGT. CDR3 nucleotide sequence: TGTGCCAGCAGCCTGGGACGAGGGACAGAGCGAATTTCCCAGTACTTC. Protein sequence: CASSLGRGTERISQYF.

The chain is built from TRBV11-2 and TRBJ1-2; 10 bases agree with TRBD1. Germline values: CDR1 SGHAT, CDR2 FQNNGV. V trimming: 3 bases; J trimming: 8 bases; junction bases outside the gene matches: 6. CDR3 length equals 14 residues. The CDR3 nucleotides are TGTGCCAGCAGCTTCTCCGGGACAGGGGACGGCTACACCTTC. Translation: CASSFSGTGDGYTF.

The table lists this clonotype with a count of one. The chain is built from TRBV4-1 and TRBJ1-4, with D hard to call. The CDR3 runs 16 residues. Germline CDR1 is MGHRA and CDR2 is YSYEKL. Trimming took 3 bases from V and 3 from J, leaving 14 bases between them. The CDR3 is CASSQLVLRANEKLFF. CDR3 nucleotide sequence: TGCGCCAGCAGCCAGTTGGTACTCCGGGCTAATGAAAAACTGTTTTTT.

The chain carries TRBV7-3 and TRBJ1-2; 7 bases are a match to TRBD1. From germline, CDR1 is SGHTA and CDR2 FQGTGA. The CDR3 covers 13 residues. Germline trimming cut 5 bases from V and 5 bases from J; bases unmatched to any gene: 5. The CDR3: CASSGGGGYGYTF. DNA of the CDR3: TGTGCCAGCAGCGGAGGGGGCGGGTATGGCTACACCTTC.

This chain joins TRBV7-9 and TRBJ2-7; 9 positions match TRBD2. Germline CDR1 SEHNR, CDR2 FQNEAQ (reference sequence). The CDR3 is 15 residues long. J was trimmed by 4 bases and V by 2 bases; bases with no gene match: 6. The CDR3 nucleotides are TGTGCCAGCAGCTTATGGGCTAGCGGGATATACGAGCAGTACTTC. Translation: CASSLWASGIYEQYF.

V usage is TRBV29-1 and J usage is TRBJ1-2; no reliable D call. With 6 bases removed from V and 10 bases from J, the gap between germline ends came to 21 bases. Looked up from germline, CDR1 is SQVTM and CDR2 is ANQGSEA. The CDR3 is made up of 13 amino acids. CDR3 sequence reads: CSVPYRGFWNYTF. As DNA, the CDR3 is TGCAGCGTCCCTTACCGTGGGTTTTGGAACTACACCTTC.

The genes are TRBV12-3 or TRBV12-4 and TRBJ2-3; TRBD2 matches at 7 bases. The CDR3 loop spans 14 amino acids. The trim removed 3 bases at V and 5 bases at J, leaving 5 bases unmatched. Written as DNA, the CDR3 is TGTGCCAGCAGTTTTCGGGGGGAGGGAGATACGCAGTATTTT. It encodes CASSFRGEGDTQYF.